These 15 T cell receptor beta chains came from one sample sequenced in a study of identical twins. TCRdb re-called the 5' RACE reads through MiXCR, storing one row per CDR3 protein. The sample records roughly 770,000 distinct CDR3 sequences, 15% to 20% being singletons. This same sample was also taken into another study, of T cells expressing NK-cell markers.

The source material was PBMCs. The receptors shown here come from a woman in her late teens or twenties in good health.

The chain uses TRBV11-1 and TRBJ2-1; 10 bases align to TRBD2. The CDR3 contains 15 residues. The J segment lost 10 bases and the V segment lost 2 bases, leaving 8 bases of the junction unmatched. Germline assignment: CDR1 SGHAT and CDR2 FQDESV (reference sequence). DNA for the CDR3: TGTGCCAGCAGCTTATCTTTCGGACTAGCGGAAGAGCAGTTCTTC. Its translation is CASSLSFGLAEEQFF.

This sequence joins TRBV12-3 or TRBV12-4 and TRBJ2-7; D is unresolved. V was pared by 3 bases and J by 0 bases, with 9 bases between. This CDR3 contains 14 residues. CDR3 amino acids: CASSFVESSYEQYF. The CDR3, as DNA: TGTGCCAGCAGTTTCGTGGAAAGCTCCTACGAGCAGTACTTC.

The rearrangement links TRBV29-1 to TRBJ2-5; the D call may be TRBD1 or TRBD2 (6 bases each). Trimming pared 7 bases from V and 3 bases from J, leaving 21 bases between. CDR1 SQVTM and CDR2 ANQGSEA come from the germline V gene. The CDR3 loop spans 15 amino acids. The CDR3 DNA reads as TGCAGCGGAGGGTGGGGGGCAGTATTGGAAGAGACCCAGTACTTC. Translating it yields CSGGWGAVLEETQYF.

This clonotype was detected only a few times. This sequence joins TRBV6-1 and TRBJ1-1, with TRBD1 matching over 9 bases. The CDR3 is 14 amino acids. Germline CDR1 and CDR2: MNHNS and SASEGT. Germline trimming cut 7 bases from V and 3 bases from J; bases unmatched to any gene: 6. The CDR3 loop is CASTPTGGDTEAFF. The DNA of the CDR3 is TGTGCCAGCACCCCGACAGGGGGTGACACTGAAGCTTTCTTT.

At least ten counts were recorded for this clonotype. This chain links TRBV15 with TRBJ2-6, with no clear D. In germline, CDR1 is LNHNV, CDR2 YYDKDF (reference sequence). Trimming left V 0 bases short and J 0 bases short, with 3 bases between. CDR3 length: 15 amino acids. CDR3 region: CATSRDLSGANVLTF. Written as DNA, the CDR3 is TGTGCCACCAGCAGAGATCTCTCTGGGGCCAACGTCCTGACTTTC. The variable domain in full, with the rest retrieved from reference TRBV15 and TRBJ2-6, is DAMVIQNPRYQVTQFGKPVTLSCSQTLNHNVMYWYQQKSSQAPKLLFHYYDKDFNNEADTPDNFQSRRPNTSFCFLDIRSPGLGDTAMYLCATSRDLSGANVLTFGAGSRLTVL.

The chain joins TRBV20-1 to TRBJ2-7; TRBD2 matches at 8 bases. The germline V gene has CDR1 DFQATT and CDR2 SNEGSKA (reference sequence). After removal of 0 bases from V and 4 bases from J, the junction contained 5 bases not matched to a gene. This CDR3 has 14 residues. The CDR3 region is CSARDGGRMYEQYF. The CDR3 nucleotides read TGCAGTGCTAGAGATGGCGGGAGGATGTACGAGCAGTACTTC.

V is TRBV12-3 or TRBV12-4 and J is TRBJ2-7, with TRBD1 matching 8 bases. The CDR3 extends over 15 amino acids. The V gene end was trimmed by 2 bases and the J gene end by 6 bases; junction bases not matched to a gene: 9. The CDR3 DNA reads TGTGCCAGCAGTTTAAAGCGACAGGGGTCTATCGAGCAGTACTTC. Encoded protein: CASSLKRQGSIEQYF.

This clonotype was seen only a few times. The rearrangement joins TRBV20-1 to TRBJ2-2, with D unclear. V was cut by 8 bases and J by 1 base, with 11 bases left in between. This CDR3 spans 13 amino acids. The germline CDR1 and CDR2 sequences are DFQATT and SNEGSKA (reference sequence). The CDR3 coding sequence is TGCAGTCTCCGGACGGGGAACACCGGGGAGCTGTTTTTT. Translating gives CSLRTGNTGELFF.

This clonotype showed up many times. V gene TRBV12-3 or TRBV12-4 combines with J gene TRBJ2-3; D is perhaps TRBD2 (5 bases). The CDR3 is 15 amino acids. Deletions cut 3 bases from V and 0 bases from J, with 10 bases between. The CDR3 coding sequence is TGTGCCAGCAGTTTTAGAGGGTCTAGCACAGATACGCAGTATTTT. This gives the protein CASSFRGSSTDTQYF.

The V and J genes are TRBV5-6 and TRBJ2-6; D is unresolved. Trimming left V 3 bases short and J 1 base short, with 8 bases between. CDR3 length: 15 residues. Germline V gene lookup returns CDR1 SGHDT and CDR2 YYEEEE. The CDR3 DNA sequence: TGTGCCAGCAGCTCCCTCCGTTCTGGGGCCAACGTCCTGACTTTC. This encodes CASSSLRSGANVLTF. The entire variable domain, with the rest obtained from reference TRBV5-6 and TRBJ2-6, is as follows: DAGVTQSPTHLIKTRGQQVTLRCSPKSGHDTVSWYQQALGQGPQFIFQYYEEEERQRGNFPDRFSGHQFPNYSSELNVNALLLGDSALYLCASSSLRSGANVLTFGAGSRLTVL.

This chain joins TRBV6-1 and TRBJ1-1; unclear D gene. Deletions cut 6 bases from V and 2 bases from J, with 10 bases between. CDR1 MNHNS and CDR2 SASEGT come from the germline V gene. There are 13 residues in the CDR3. This CDR3 reads CASRSGYNTEAFF. The CDR3 bases are TGTGCCAGCAGGAGTGGATATAACACTGAAGCTTTCTTT.

This clonotype was recorded a few times. The V gene is TRBV3-1, the J gene TRBJ2-1; 7 bases are shared with TRBD1. Unmatched junction bases numbered 2, after V lost 3 bases and J lost 3 bases. CDR1 and CDR2 (germline): LGHDT, YNNKEL (reference sequence). This CDR3 is 14 amino acids long. The CDR3 loop is CASSHGTDYNEQFF. In DNA, the CDR3 is TGTGCCAGCAGCCATGGGACAGACTACAATGAGCAGTTCTTC.

This chain links TRBV3-1 with TRBJ2-5, with D perhaps TRBD1 or TRBD2 (5 bases each). Trimming took off 2 bases at V and 3 bases at J, with 10 bases between the two ends. This CDR3 has 14 amino acids. Germline-derived CDR1 and CDR2 are LGHDT and YNNKEL (reference sequence). The CDR3, as DNA: TGTGCCAGCAGCCAAAGGGGAGTGGAAGAGACCCAGTACTTC. Its translation is CASSQRGVEETQYF.

This clonotype appeared a few times. The V gene is TRBV10-3, the J gene TRBJ2-1, with 12 positions matching TRBD2. The V segment lost 10 bases and the J segment 5 bases; nucleotides outside the gene matches: 9. Germline CDR1 reads ENHRY; CDR2 reads SYGVKD. The CDR3 runs 15 residues. CDR3 sequence: CATSLAGGENNEQFF. CDR3 in DNA: TGTGCCACTTCACTAGCGGGGGGTGAAAACAATGAGCAGTTCTTC.

The chain is built from TRBV15 and TRBJ2-5, with D possibly TRBD1 on 6 matching bases. The CDR3 runs 15 residues. V dropped 4 bases and J dropped 2 bases, with 14 bases sitting between them. Germline V gives CDR1 LNHNV, CDR2 YYDKDF (reference sequence). In DNA, the CDR3 is TGTGCCACCAGCAAAACCCCGGACAGACAAGAGACCCAGTACTTC. Protein sequence: CATSKTPDRQETQYF.